The source of this T cell receptor (beta chain) is a study of blood T cell repertoires in COVID-19. The CDR3 is 14 residues long. The ends were cut back, 0 bases at V and 8 bases at J, with 14 bases in the middle. CDR1 SGHKS and CDR2 YYEKEE come from the germline V gene (reference sequence). Assay used: immunoSEQ multiplex PCR; TCRdb lists only in-frame clones, some missing. The table lists over 85,000 clones, approximately 79% of them singletons, with roughly 17% in the top ten. The sequenced sample was peripheral blood. V is TRBV5-5 and J is TRBJ1-1, with unresolved D. The sequence came from an elderly woman with active or convalescent COVID-19. The CDR3 sequence: CASSLVGQSKEAFF. The CDR3, as DNA: TGTGCCAGCAGCTTGGTTGGCCAGTCGAAAGAAGCTTTCTTT.